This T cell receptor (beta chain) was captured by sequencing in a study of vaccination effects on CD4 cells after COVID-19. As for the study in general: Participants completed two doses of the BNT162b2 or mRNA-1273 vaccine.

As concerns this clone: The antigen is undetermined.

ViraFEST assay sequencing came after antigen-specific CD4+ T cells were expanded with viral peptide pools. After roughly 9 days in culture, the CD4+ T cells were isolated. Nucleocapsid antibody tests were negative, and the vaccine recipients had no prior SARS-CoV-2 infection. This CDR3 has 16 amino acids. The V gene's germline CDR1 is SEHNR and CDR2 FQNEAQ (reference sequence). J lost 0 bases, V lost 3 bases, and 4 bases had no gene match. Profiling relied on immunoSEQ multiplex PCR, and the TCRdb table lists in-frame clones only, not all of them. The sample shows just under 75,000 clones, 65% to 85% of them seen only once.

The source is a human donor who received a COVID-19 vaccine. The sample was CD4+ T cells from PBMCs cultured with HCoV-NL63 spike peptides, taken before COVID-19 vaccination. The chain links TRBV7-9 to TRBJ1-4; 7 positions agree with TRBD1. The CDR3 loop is CASSFGTAATNEKLFF. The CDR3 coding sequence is TGTGCCAGCAGCTTCGGGACAGCGGCAACTAATGAAAAACTGTTTTTT.